This T cell receptor beta chain emerged from a study of cytomegalovirus exposure and HLA in healthy donors. The CDR3 extends over 12 amino acids. Germline loops: CDR1 LGHNT, CDR2 FRNRAP. The V gene lost 7 bases and the J gene lost 1 base, with 7 bases spanning the gap. PCR was performed using 60 Vbeta and 13 Jbeta primers. Clones were read by immunoSEQ multiplex PCR, and TCRdb kept only the in-frame ones, dropping some. This table holds 170,000 or so clones, 84% found once. Study-wide results and caveats: Analysis performed later showed TCR beta chains linked to HLA being more clonally expanded than equally common others.

In regard to this clone: Its antigen is not identified.

Specimen: PBMCs. The sequence was collected from a girl aged 5-17 years in good health and CMV-seropositive. This chain connects TRBV12-5 to TRBJ1-1, with D unclear. The CDR3 region is CASAAGNTEAFF. Here the CDR3 DNA reads TGTGCTAGTGCCGCGGGGAACACTGAAGCTTTCTTT.